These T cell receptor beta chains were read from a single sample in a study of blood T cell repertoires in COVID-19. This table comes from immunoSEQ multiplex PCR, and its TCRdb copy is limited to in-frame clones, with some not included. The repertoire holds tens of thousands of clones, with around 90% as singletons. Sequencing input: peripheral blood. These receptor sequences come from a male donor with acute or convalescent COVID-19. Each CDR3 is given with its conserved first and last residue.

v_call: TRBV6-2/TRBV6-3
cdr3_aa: CASSQGTEAFF

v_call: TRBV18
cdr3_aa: CASSAELRTDTQYF

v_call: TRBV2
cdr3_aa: CASTQSGTGNYEQYF

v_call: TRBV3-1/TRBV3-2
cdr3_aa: CASSKNTDRTGGYTF

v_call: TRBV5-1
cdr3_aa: CASSLGQGRQETQYF

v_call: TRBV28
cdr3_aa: CAWGGYEQYF

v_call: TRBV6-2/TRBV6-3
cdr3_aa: CASSYSTGGAPYF

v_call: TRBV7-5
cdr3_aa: CARSFTGTLNTEAFF

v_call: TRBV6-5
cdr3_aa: CASSRRGVGYTF

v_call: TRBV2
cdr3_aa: CASSEEQISNQPQHF

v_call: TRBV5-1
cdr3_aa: CASSWGLAGEYYEQYF

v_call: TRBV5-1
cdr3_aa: CASSLAPGDRGHSYNSPLHF

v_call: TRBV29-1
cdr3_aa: CSARTGITEAFF

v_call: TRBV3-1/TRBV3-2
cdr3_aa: CASSRIQSSGNTIYF

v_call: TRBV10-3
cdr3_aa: CAISEQAYEQYF

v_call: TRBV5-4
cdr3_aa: CASSLGTGQASYEQYF

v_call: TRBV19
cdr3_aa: CASSFGQGEETQYF

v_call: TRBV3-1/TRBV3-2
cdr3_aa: CASSQEGRSNEAFF

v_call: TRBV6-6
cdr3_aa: CASSNRGSNYGYTF

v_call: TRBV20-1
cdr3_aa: CSASQKPRDSPLHF

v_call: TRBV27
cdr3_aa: CASSLAGNPNEKLFF

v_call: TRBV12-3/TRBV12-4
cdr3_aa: CASSQQGSYGYTF

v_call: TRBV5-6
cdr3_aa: CATDNRGLRRQPQHF

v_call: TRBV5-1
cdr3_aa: CASSSQTGGNTEAFF

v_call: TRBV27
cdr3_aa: CASSRQASPQDTEAFF

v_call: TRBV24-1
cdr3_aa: CATSGRGAEETQYF

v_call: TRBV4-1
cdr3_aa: CASSPGQGDQPQHF

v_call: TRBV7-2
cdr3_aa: CASSFFGGGGPLNEQFF

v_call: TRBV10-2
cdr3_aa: CASSETVNTEAFF

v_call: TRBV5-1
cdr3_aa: CASSSSGQGYNEQFF

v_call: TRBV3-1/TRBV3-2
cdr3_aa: CASSQTVRGNTIYF

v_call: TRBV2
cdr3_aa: CASGPTYEKLFF

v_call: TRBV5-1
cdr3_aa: CASSLDPGTGSEAFF

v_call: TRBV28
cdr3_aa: CASRTGIGEKLFF

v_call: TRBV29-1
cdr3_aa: CSVAVAGAQETQYF

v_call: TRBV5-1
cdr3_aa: CASSETGTREFF

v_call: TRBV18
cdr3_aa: CASSPPGRSSYEQYF

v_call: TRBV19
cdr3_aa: CASSIPGYTGELFF

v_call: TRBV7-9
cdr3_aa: CASSFPLHTGEGYNEQFF

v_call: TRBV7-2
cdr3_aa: CASSLAAGLSYNEQFF

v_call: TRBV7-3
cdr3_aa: CASSLDSGTREQYF

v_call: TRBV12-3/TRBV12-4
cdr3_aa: CASSLRGEQYF

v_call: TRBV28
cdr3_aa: CASTQSNQPQHF

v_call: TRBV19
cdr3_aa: CASSPIQGSTEAFF

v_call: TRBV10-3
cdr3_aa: CAISLGGGDFEQYF

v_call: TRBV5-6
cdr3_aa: CASSRGQYQPQHF

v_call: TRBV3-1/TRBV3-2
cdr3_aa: CASSQYSGGNTGELFF

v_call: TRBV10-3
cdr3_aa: CAISERELLPNSPLHF

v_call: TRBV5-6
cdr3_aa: CASSLRRDRFSNTEAFF

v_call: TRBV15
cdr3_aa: CATSRDLGGGGEQFF

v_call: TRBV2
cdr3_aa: CASSDTSYGYTF